The 10 T cell receptor beta chains in this list originate from one sample, sequenced in a study of identical twins. TCRdb itself ran the 5' RACE reads through MiXCR, one entry per CDR3 protein. Of some 250,000 distinct CDR3 sequences listed, 5% to 7% are singletons. The sample was also linked to a second study, of T cells expressing NK-cell markers.

The sequenced material came from CD8+ T cells sorted from blood. The source of these receptors is a woman aged 18-35 years in good health.

This clonotype was counted many times. This chain uses TRBV6-5 with TRBJ2-7; weak D call: TRBD1 (6 bases). The CDR3 sequence is 14 residues long. Germline V lookup: CDR1 MNHEY, CDR2 SVGAGI. Trimming left V 4 bases short and J 0 bases short, with 10 bases between. In nucleotides, the CDR3 is TGTGCCAGCAGTTGGGGGCCGCCCTCCTACGAGCAGTACTTC. Its translation: CASSWGPPSYEQYF.

The chain carries TRBV6-5 and TRBJ1-1; TRBD1 aligns across 7 bases. With V trimmed by 0 bases and J by 8 bases, 6 bases remained unmatched. This CDR3 is built from 14 residues. Germline-derived CDR1 and CDR2 are MNHEY and SVGAGI. Here the CDR3 DNA reads TGTGCCAGCAGTTACTCAAACAGGGGAGAGGAAGCTTTCTTT. Residues: CASSYSNRGEEAFF.

This clonotype was seen many times. The chain joins TRBV4-1 to TRBJ2-7; 11 bases are a match to TRBD1. V was clipped by 1 base and J by 3 bases; unmatched bases: 5. CDR3 length equals 16 residues. Germline CDR1 and CDR2: MGHRA and YSYEKL. The CDR3 spells CASSQVGTGGFYEQYF. The CDR3 DNA is TGCGCCAGCAGCCAAGTCGGGACAGGGGGATTCTACGAGCAGTACTTC.

This clonotype was seen a handful of times. This rearrangement joins TRBV9 to TRBJ1-2; weak D call: TRBD1 (5 bases). Germline V gene data show CDR1 as SGDLS and CDR2 as YYNGEE. The CDR3 is made up of 15 amino acids. The V and J ends lost 0 bases and 8 bases respectively, with 17 bases between them. The CDR3 DNA reads as TGTGCCAGCAGCGTAGGGGAGGCGACAGCCCCCGGCTACACCTTC. Translated: CASSVGEATAPGYTF.

This clonotype has at least ten counts. The rearrangement links TRBV24-1 to TRBJ2-1; D remains ambiguous. Germline CDR1 reads KGHDR; CDR2 reads SFDVKD. V gave up 5 bases and J gave up 6 bases, with 16 bases separating them. This CDR3 contains 15 residues. The CDR3 here is CATSATLGLGNEQFF. The CDR3 coding sequence is TGTGCCACCAGTGCCACTCTTGGCCTGGGCAATGAGCAGTTCTTC.

This rearrangement joins TRBV6-1 to TRBJ2-2; no clear D gene. V was shortened by 8 bases and J by 0 bases, with 16 bases between the two germline ends. CDR1 is MNHNS and CDR2 is SASEGT in the germline V gene. The CDR3 is 16 residues long. The CDR3 here is CASAPGAPANTGELFF. CDR3 DNA sequence: TGTGCCAGCGCTCCCGGCGCCCCTGCGAACACCGGGGAGCTGTTTTTT.

CDR3 nucleotides: TGTGCCAGCAGTTACACCACGACGAATGAGCAGTTCTTC. It yields the protein CASSYTTTNEQFF. The chain uses TRBV6-5 and TRBJ2-1; D uncertain. This CDR3 spans 13 amino acids. V was trimmed by 2 bases and J by 7 bases, leaving 9 bases between them. Germline CDR1 and CDR2: MNHEY and SVGAGI.

This clonotype was recorded a few times. The CDR3 reads CASSTQSGANVLTF. DNA of the CDR3: TGTGCCAGCAGCACCCAGTCGGGGGCCAACGTCCTGACTTTC. This rearrangement joins TRBV9 to TRBJ2-6; D gene unclear. Germline V gene data show CDR1 as SGDLS and CDR2 as YYNGEE. The V and J ends lost 4 bases and 4 bases respectively, with 9 bases between them. This CDR3 contains 14 residues.

This clonotype was detected a few times. V usage is TRBV12-3 or TRBV12-4 and J usage is TRBJ2-7, with 9 bases identical to TRBD2. The V gene end was trimmed by 5 bases and the J gene end by 7 bases; junction bases not matched to a gene: 6. This CDR3 has 13 residues. CDR3 sequence reads: CASSQGTSLEQYF. Written as DNA, the CDR3 is TGTGCCAGCAGTCAAGGGACTAGCTTGGAGCAGTACTTC.

V usage is TRBV12-3 or TRBV12-4 and J usage is TRBJ2-7; no firm D call. The CDR3 spans 14 residues. The germline V and J ends were trimmed by 6 bases and 3 bases, with 15 bases remaining between them. The CDR3 DNA reads TGTGCCAGCAGACCCTCCGGGTCCCTCTACGAGCAGTACTTC. Translating gives CASRPSGSLYEQYF.